A single sample is the source of the 13 T cell receptor beta chains below, sequenced in a study of T cells in localized non-small cell lung cancer. TCRdb's table, derived via immunoSEQ multiplex PCR, lists solely in-frame clones and lacks some. The table lists over 20,000 clones, about 86% of them singletons, with over 12% in the top ten. The material was peripheral blood, obtained before any cancer treatment. The origin of the receptors is an older female donor with stage I lung adenocarcinoma.

This clone was seen a single time. The V call is TRBV6-1, the J call TRBJ2-7; no clear D. V was pared by 0 bases and J by 0 bases, with 6 bases between. Germline V gene lookup returns CDR1 MNHNS and CDR2 SASEGT. The CDR3 extends over 14 amino acids. CDR3 bases: TGTGCCAGCAGTGAAGCCCGCGGCTCCTACGAGCAGTACTTC. Protein product: CASSEARGSYEQYF.

The chain is built from TRBV5-1 and TRBJ1-1; a weak D match, TRBD1 (6 bases). V was shortened by 1 base and J by 3 bases, with 10 bases between the two germline ends. CDR1 and CDR2 from the germline V gene are SGHRS and YFSETQ. There are 14 residues in the CDR3. As DNA, the CDR3 is TGCGCCAGCAGCTTGAGGGGGAGGGACACTGAAGCTTTCTTT. This translates into CASSLRGRDTEAFF.

The V gene is TRBV5-1, the J gene TRBJ1-1, with D possibly being TRBD1 (6 bases). Trimming took off 4 bases at V and 3 bases at J, with 19 bases between the two ends. This CDR3 has 16 amino acids. Looked up from germline, CDR1 is SGHRS and CDR2 is YFSETQ. The CDR3 DNA reads as TGCGCCAGCAGCATCTACCCGCCAGGGGAAGACACTGAAGCTTTCTTT. As protein: CASSIYPPGEDTEAFF. The full variable domain, in which reference TRBV5-1 and TRBJ1-1 provide the parts outside the CDR3, is KAGVTQTPRYLIKTRGQQVTLSCSPISGHRSVSWYQQTPGQGLQFLFEYFSETQRNKGNFPGRFSGRQFSNSRSEMNVSTLELGDSALYLCASSIYPPGEDTEAFFGQGTRLTVV.

The rearrangement links TRBV11-2 to TRBJ2-7; 12 bases line up with TRBD2. There are 16 residues in the CDR3. J lost 3 bases, V lost 1 base, and 4 bases had no gene match. Germline V gene sequence: CDR1 SGHAT, CDR2 FQNNGV. The CDR3 bases are TGTGCCAGCAGCTTAGGGGGGACTAGCGGGTACTACGAGCAGTACTTC. It translates to CASSLGGTSGYYEQYF.

This clone was detected a few times. V is TRBV7-8 and J is TRBJ2-7; 7 bases line up with TRBD1. The CDR3 extends over 15 amino acids. J gave up 2 bases and V 1 base, and 5 bases lay outside the gene matches. The germline gives CDR1 SGHVS, CDR2 FQNEAQ. CDR3 DNA: TGTGCCAGCAGCTTAGACCGGACAGGAACCTACGAGCAGTACTTC. It encodes CASSLDRTGTYEQYF.

The gene calls are TRBV5-4 and TRBJ2-1, with D perhaps matching TRBD1 (6 bases). CDR1 SGHNT and CDR2 YYREEE come from the germline V gene (reference sequence). V lost 4 bases and J 1 base, leaving 9 bases between the germline ends. The CDR3 covers 14 residues. The CDR3 protein is CASSPDSSYNEQFF. The CDR3 region has the DNA TGTGCCAGCAGCCCGGACAGTTCCTACAATGAGCAGTTCTTC. The full variable domain, rest sourced from reference TRBV5-4 and TRBJ2-1, is ETGVTQSPTHLIKTRGQQVTLRCSSQSGHNTVSWYQQALGQGPQFIFQYYREEENGRGNFPPRFSGLQFPNYSSELNVNALELDDSALYLCASSPDSSYNEQFFGPGTRLTVL.

The rearrangement links TRBV11-1 to TRBJ2-3; D tentatively fits TRBD1 or TRBD2 (6 bases each). V was pared by 1 base and J by 3 bases, with 14 bases between. CDR3 length: 16 residues. Per the germline V gene, CDR1 is SGHAT and CDR2 is FQDESV (reference sequence). In DNA, the CDR3 is TGTGCCAGCAGCTTAGAGGGACGGGGGCTAACAGATACGCAGTATTTT. It translates to CASSLEGRGLTDTQYF.

The rearrangement uses TRBV18 and TRBJ1-2; D possibly corresponds to TRBD1 (5 bases). CDR1 and CDR2 from the germline V gene are KGHSH and LQKENI. The CDR3 loop spans 14 amino acids. Trimming left V 3 bases short and J 1 base short, with 9 bases between. As DNA, the CDR3 is TGTGCCAGCTCACCGGGGCTCGTTAACTATGGCTACACCTTC. Its protein is CASSPGLVNYGYTF.

The chain recombines TRBV12-5 with TRBJ2-7; TRBD1 agrees at 9 bases. Per germline, CDR1 LGHNT and CDR2 FRNRAP. The trim removed 6 bases at V and 3 bases at J, leaving 6 bases unmatched. The CDR3 totals 14 residues. The CDR3 coding sequence is TGTGCTAGTGGAAATCCGGGACAGGGCTACGAGCAGTACTTC. This encodes CASGNPGQGYEQYF.

This clone was observed a few times. This chain connects TRBV28 to TRBJ2-3; D may be TRBD2 (6 bases). The germline V and J ends were trimmed by 1 base and 11 bases, with 22 bases remaining between them. CDR3 size: 16 residues. CDR1 MDHEN and CDR2 SYDVKM come from the germline V gene. The CDR3 region has the DNA TGTGCCAGCAGTTTATATCCCCAGGACTATACAAGCAAGCAGTATTTT. Its translation: CASSLYPQDYTSKQYF.

This sequence joins TRBV5-1 and TRBJ2-3; 13 positions agree with TRBD2. CDR3 length: 19 residues. CDR1 and CDR2 from the germline V gene are SGHRS and YFSETQ. With 0 bases clipped from V and 0 bases from J, the junction kept 7 bases outside the gene matches. The CDR3 is CASSLEGTSGTTSTDTQYF. CDR3 DNA: TGCGCCAGCAGCTTGGAGGGGACTAGCGGGACGACTAGCACAGATACGCAGTATTTT.

V and J are TRBV11-3 and TRBJ2-7; perhaps TRBD1 as D (6 bases). V lost 4 bases, J lost 2 bases, and 15 bases lay in between. The germline CDR1 and CDR2 sequences are SGHNT and YENEEA. The CDR3 loop spans 15 amino acids. For the CDR3, the DNA is TGTGCCAGCAGCTATCTCTCGGACAGCACCTACGAGCAGTACTTC. Its protein product is CASSYLSDSTYEQYF.

This sequence joins TRBV30 and TRBJ2-3; D might be TRBD1 or TRBD2, each matching 5 bases. The V gene lost 7 bases and the J gene lost 3 bases, with 14 bases spanning the gap. This CDR3 is 13 amino acids long. Germline loops: CDR1 GTSNPN, CDR2 SVGIG (reference sequence). CDR3 loop: CAYSVGVTDTQYF. The DNA for the CDR3 is TGTGCCTACAGCGTGGGGGTAACAGATACGCAGTATTTT. The variable domain in full, completed from reference TRBV30 and TRBJ2-3, reads SQTIHQWPATLVQPVGSPLSLECTVEGTSNPNLYWYRQAAGRGLQLLFYSVGIGQISSEVPQNLSASRPQDRQFILSSKKLLLSDSGFYLCAYSVGVTDTQYFGPGTRLTVL.